These T cell receptor beta chains were read from a single sample in a study of beta chain features in type 1 diabetes. Assay: immunoSEQ multiplex PCR; the TCRdb copy retains only in-frame clones and omits some. The sample has 100,000 to 150,000 clones; around 15% are singletons. Sequencing was performed on central memory CD4+ T cells from blood. These receptors all come from a man in his thirties or forties with type 1 diabetes. CDR3s include the opening cysteine and the closing phenylalanine or tryptophan. A D gene is named only where the DNA matches it firmly. For some rows the clone size is stated as once, few or many, or as a class when expanded; others skip it.

d_gene	v_gene	len	j_gene	abundance	CDR3nt	CDR3aa
NA	TRBV7-2	11	TRBJ2-3	many	TGTGCCAGCAGCTCGGACGTAACGCAGTATTTT	CASSSDVTQYF
NA	TRBV14	14	TRBJ2-5	few	TGTGCCAGCAGCCAAGGGTACAGCGGTTTGGCCCAGTACTTC	CASSQGYSGLAQYF
NA	TRBV4-3	13	TRBJ1-3	few	TGCGCCAGCAGCCAGACGGGTGGAAACACCATATATTTT	CASSQTGGNTIYF
NA	TRBV4-3	15	TRBJ2-3	NA	TGCGCCAGCAGCCCCACGACAGGAAACACAGATACGCAGTATTTT	CASSPTTGNTDTQYF
TRBD1	TRBV18	14	TRBJ1-2	NA	TGTGCCAGCTCACCCGGACAGGGACCGGATGGCTACACCTTC	CASSPGQGPDGYTF
NA	TRBV28	13	TRBJ2-1	few	TGTGCCAGCAGTTTAACTGGGGTCAATGAGCAGTTCTTC	CASSLTGVNEQFF
TRBD1	TRBV7-9	16	TRBJ2-3	many	TGTGCCAGCAGCTCGGGACAGGGGGCCTTGGCAGATACGCAGTATTTT	CASSSGQGALADTQYF
NA	TRBV29-1	14	TRBJ1-2	NA	TGCAGCGTGAGGGACATTACGGCTGACTATGGCTACACCTTC	CSVRDITADYGYTF
TRBD1	TRBV18	14	TRBJ1-1	few	TGTGCCAGCTCACCGAACAGGGGAAATACTGAAGCTTTCTTT	CASSPNRGNTEAFF
TRBD2	TRBV6-5	15	TRBJ2-1	few	TGTGCCAGCAGTTCCCTCGGGGGGATAGGGAATGAGCAGTTCTTC	CASSSLGGIGNEQFF
TRBD2	TRBV11-2	15	TRBJ2-5	NA	TGTGCCAGCAGCCCAAGGACTAGCGGGGCAGGGACCCAGTACTTC	CASSPRTSGAGTQYF
TRBD1	TRBV18	15	TRBJ2-7	NA	TGTGCCAGCTCCCCAGGGCTACAGGGGGCCTACGAGCAGTACTTC	CASSPGLQGAYEQYF
NA	TRBV5-6	11	TRBJ2-1	few	TGTGCCAGCAGCTCCTACAATGAGCAGTTCTTC	CASSSYNEQFF
TRBD1	TRBV11-2	18	TRBJ1-2	NA	TGTGCCAGCAGCCTCTTCGCCGGGACAGGGGGAGTTAACTATGGCTACACCTTC	CASSLFAGTGGVNYGYTF
NA	TRBV7-2	15	TRBJ1-2	NA	TGTGCCAGCAGCCCACAGCCTTCTGGGGGCTATGGCTACACCTTC	CASSPQPSGGYGYTF
NA	TRBV6-5	16	TRBJ2-7	few	TGTGCCAGCAGTTACTCGATGCTTCAGGCCTCCTACGAGCAGTACTTC	CASSYSMLQASYEQYF
NA	TRBV7-2	15	TRBJ2-7	NA	TGTGCCAGCAGCCCTAGTCGCGGGTCTTTCTACGAGCAGTACTTC	CASSPSRGSFYEQYF
NA	TRBV4-2	15	TRBJ2-3	few	TGTGCCAGCAGCTTCGGGACAGAACTAGCGGATACGCAGTATTTT	CASSFGTELADTQYF
NA	TRBV6-6	13	TRBJ1-5	few	TGTGCCAGCAGTTATGACGTTAATCAGCCCCAGCATTTT	CASSYDVNQPQHF
NA	TRBV9	12	TRBJ2-3	few	TGTGCCAGCAGCGTTACCACGGGGATGCAGTATTTT	CASSVTTGMQYF
NA	TRBV4-3	15	TRBJ1-1	few	TGCGCCAGCAGCCGTCATTTAAGGTCGAACACTGAAGCTTTCTTT	CASSRHLRSNTEAFF
NA	TRBV6-5	13	TRBJ1-2	NA	TGTGCCAGCACCGACAGGTCCTTCTATGGCTACACCTTC	CASTDRSFYGYTF
NA	TRBV4-2	14	TRBJ2-1	many	TGTGCCAGCAGCGCGGGACTCGCCTACAATGAGCAGTTCTTC	CASSAGLAYNEQFF
NA	TRBV6-5	12	TRBJ1-1	NA	TGTGCCAGCAGTCGGGGGAACACTGAAGCTTTCTTT	CASSRGNTEAFF
NA	TRBV29-1	13	TRBJ2-7	few	TGCAGCGGTGGCTGGACAAGCTCCTACGAGCAGTACTTC	CSGGWTSSYEQYF
NA	TRBV5-1	15	TRBJ2-7	few	TGCGCCAGCAGCTTGTTGTACGGGGTAAGCTACGAGCAGTACTTC	CASSLLYGVSYEQYF
NA	TRBV11-2	15	TRBJ1-6	NA	TGTGCCAGCAGCCCCGCTTTCAGCTATAATTCACCCCTCCACTTT	CASSPAFSYNSPLHF
NA	TRBV4-3	15	TRBJ2-4	few	TGCGCCAGCAGCCCGGAGGGCCCTGGCCAAAACATTCAGTACTTC	CASSPEGPGQNIQYF
NA	TRBV7-3	13	TRBJ1-3	few	TGTGCCAGCAGCTTAACTGTGGAAAACACCATATATTTT	CASSLTVENTIYF
NA	TRBV2	11	TRBJ2-3	NA	TGTGCCAGCAGTGAGGAAGATACGCAGTATTTT	CASSEEDTQYF
NA	TRBV10-3	12	TRBJ1-2	NA	TGTGCCATCAGTGACGGGGGCTATGGCTACACCTTC	CAISDGGYGYTF
TRBD2	TRBV7-6	13	TRBJ2-7	NA	TGTGCCAGCAGCTTACTGGGCGGGGGCGAGCAGTACTTC	CASSLLGGGEQYF
NA	TRBV20-1	11	TRBJ2-5	NA	TGCAGTGCTACCAAGCAAGAGACCCAGTACTTC	CSATKQETQYF
NA	TRBV30	14	TRBJ1-5	few	TGTGCCTGGAGTGAGGGTAGTTTCAATCAGCCCCAGCATTTT	CAWSEGSFNQPQHF
NA	TRBV5-1	15	TRBJ2-3	few	TGCGCCAGCAGCGGGCTAGCTGTGGACACAGATACGCAGTATTTT	CASSGLAVDTDTQYF
NA	TRBV5-1	15	TRBJ2-5	NA	TGCGCCAGCAGCTTGGGGCGACAGGAACAAGAGACCCAGTACTTC	CASSLGRQEQETQYF
NA	TRBV4-2	12	TRBJ2-1	NA	TGTGCCAGCAGCCAAGGGGACCGAGGTCGGTTCTTC	CASSQGDRGRFF
NA	TRBV27	14	TRBJ1-2	NA	TGTGCCAGCAGAGCGGCGGACAGCCTCTATGGCTACACCTTC	CASRAADSLYGYTF
NA	TRBV2	13	TRBJ2-7	NA	TGTGCCAGCAGTGAGGGACCGAGCTACGAGCAGTACTTC	CASSEGPSYEQYF